This T cell receptor (beta chain) originates from a study of control samples from healthy donors and cancer patients. The CDR3 runs to 15 residues. CDR1 is MDHEN, CDR2 SYDVKM, per germline. Trimming shortened V by 2 bases and J by 0 bases, and 8 bases separated the two germline ends. Assay: immunoSEQ multiplex PCR; the TCRdb copy retains only in-frame clones and omits some. The sample holds about 160,000 clones; approximately 94% are singletons and the top ten take around 13%. This clonotype was sampled from a man aged 55-75 years with colorectal cancer. Source material: PBMCs. The chain combines TRBV28 with TRBJ2-1; no definite D call. CDR3 in amino acids: CASSLGLSSYNEQFF. As DNA, the CDR3 is TGTGCCAGCAGTTTAGGGCTGAGCTCCTACAATGAGCAGTTCTTC.